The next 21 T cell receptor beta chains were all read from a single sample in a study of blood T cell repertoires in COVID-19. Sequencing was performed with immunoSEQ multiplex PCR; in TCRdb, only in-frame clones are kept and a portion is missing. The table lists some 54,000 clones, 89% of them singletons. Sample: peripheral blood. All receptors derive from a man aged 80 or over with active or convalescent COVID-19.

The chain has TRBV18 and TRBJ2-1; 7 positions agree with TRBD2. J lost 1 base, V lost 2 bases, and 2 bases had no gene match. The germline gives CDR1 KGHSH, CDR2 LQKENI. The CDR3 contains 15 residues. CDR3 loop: CASSPASGSYNEQFF. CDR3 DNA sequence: TGTGCCAGCTCACCAGCTAGCGGTTCCTACAATGAGCAGTTCTTC.

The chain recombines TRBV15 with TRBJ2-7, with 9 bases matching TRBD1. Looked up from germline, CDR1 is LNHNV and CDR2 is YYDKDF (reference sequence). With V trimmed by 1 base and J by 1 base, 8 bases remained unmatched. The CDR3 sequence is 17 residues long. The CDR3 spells CATSRGLPGQGSYEQYF. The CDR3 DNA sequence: TGTGCCACCAGCAGAGGGCTTCCGGGACAGGGTTCCTACGAGCAGTACTTC. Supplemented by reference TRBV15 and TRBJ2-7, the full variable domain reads DAMVIQNPRYQVTQFGKPVTLSCSQTLNHNVMYWYQQKSSQAPKLLFHYYDKDFNNEADTPDNFQSRRPNTSFCFLDIRSPGLGDTAMYLCATSRGLPGQGSYEQYFGPGTRLTVT.

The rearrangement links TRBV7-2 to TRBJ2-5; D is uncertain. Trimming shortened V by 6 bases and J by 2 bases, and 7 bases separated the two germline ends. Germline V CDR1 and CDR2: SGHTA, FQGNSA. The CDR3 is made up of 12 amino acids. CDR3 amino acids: CASSTQQETQYF. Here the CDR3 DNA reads TGTGCCAGCAGTACGCAGCAAGAGACCCAGTACTTC.

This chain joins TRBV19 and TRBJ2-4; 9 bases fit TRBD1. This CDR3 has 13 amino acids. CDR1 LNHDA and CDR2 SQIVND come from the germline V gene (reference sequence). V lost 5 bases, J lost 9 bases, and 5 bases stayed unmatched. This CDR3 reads CASSEGQGGIQYF. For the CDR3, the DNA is TGTGCCAGTAGTGAGGGACAGGGAGGCATTCAGTACTTC.

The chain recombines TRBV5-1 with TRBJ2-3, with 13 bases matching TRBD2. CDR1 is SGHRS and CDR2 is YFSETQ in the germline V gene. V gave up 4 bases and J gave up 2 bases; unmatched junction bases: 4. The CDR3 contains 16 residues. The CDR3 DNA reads TGCGCCAGCAGCCCGGGACTAGCGGGAAACACAGATACGCAGTATTTT. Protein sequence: CASSPGLAGNTDTQYF.

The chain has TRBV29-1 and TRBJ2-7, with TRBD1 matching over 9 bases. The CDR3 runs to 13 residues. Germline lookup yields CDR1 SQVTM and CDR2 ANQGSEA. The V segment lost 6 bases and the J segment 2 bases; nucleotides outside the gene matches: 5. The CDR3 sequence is CSVRDRATYEQYF. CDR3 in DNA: TGCAGCGTCCGGGACAGGGCGACCTACGAGCAGTACTTC.

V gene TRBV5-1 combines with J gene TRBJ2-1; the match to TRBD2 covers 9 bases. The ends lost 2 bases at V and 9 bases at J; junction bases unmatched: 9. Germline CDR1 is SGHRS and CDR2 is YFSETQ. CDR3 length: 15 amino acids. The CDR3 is CASSFSGGPPVEQFF. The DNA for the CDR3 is TGCGCCAGCAGCTTTAGCGGGGGCCCTCCGGTTGAGCAGTTCTTC.

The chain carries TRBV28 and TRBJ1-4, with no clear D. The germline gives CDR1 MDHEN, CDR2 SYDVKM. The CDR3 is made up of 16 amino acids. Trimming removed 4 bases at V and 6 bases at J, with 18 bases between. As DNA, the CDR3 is TGTGCCAGCAGTTCCGTCGAACCGGGGAGGGATGAAAAACTGTTTTTT. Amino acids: CASSSVEPGRDEKLFF.

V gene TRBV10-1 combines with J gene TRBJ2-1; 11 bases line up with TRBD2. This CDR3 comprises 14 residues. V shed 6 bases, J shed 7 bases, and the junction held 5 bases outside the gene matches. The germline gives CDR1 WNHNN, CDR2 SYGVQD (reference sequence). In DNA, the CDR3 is TGCGCCAGCAGCGTGACTAGCGGGAAAAATGAGCAGTTCTTC. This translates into CASSVTSGKNEQFF.

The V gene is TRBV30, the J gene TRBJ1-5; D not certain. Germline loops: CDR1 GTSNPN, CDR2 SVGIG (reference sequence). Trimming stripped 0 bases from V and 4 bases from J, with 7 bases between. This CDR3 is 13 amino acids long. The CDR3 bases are TGTGCCTGGAGTGTGGAGAGAAATCAGCCCCAGCATTTT. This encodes CAWSVERNQPQHF. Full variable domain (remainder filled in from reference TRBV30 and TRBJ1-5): SQTIHQWPATLVQPVGSPLSLECTVEGTSNPNLYWYRQAAGRGLQLLFYSVGIGQISSEVPQNLSASRPQDRQFILSSKKLLLSDSGFYLCAWSVERNQPQHFGDGTRLSIL.

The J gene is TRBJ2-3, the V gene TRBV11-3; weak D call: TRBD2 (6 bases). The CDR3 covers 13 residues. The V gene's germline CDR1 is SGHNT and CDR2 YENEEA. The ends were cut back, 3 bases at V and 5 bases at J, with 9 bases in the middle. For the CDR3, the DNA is TGTGCCAGCAGCTTGACTAGTTTAGATACGCAGTATTTT. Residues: CASSLTSLDTQYF.

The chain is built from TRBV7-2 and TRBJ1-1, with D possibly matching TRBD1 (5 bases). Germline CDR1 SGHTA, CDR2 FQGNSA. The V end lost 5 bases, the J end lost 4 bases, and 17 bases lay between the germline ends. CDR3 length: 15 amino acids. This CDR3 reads CASSRRGTEGTEAFF. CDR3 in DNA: TGTGCCAGCAGCCGCCGGGGGACCGAGGGCACTGAAGCTTTCTTT.

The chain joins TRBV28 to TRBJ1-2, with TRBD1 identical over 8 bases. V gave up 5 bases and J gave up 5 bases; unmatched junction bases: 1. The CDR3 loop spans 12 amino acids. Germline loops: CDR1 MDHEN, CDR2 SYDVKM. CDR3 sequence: CASSRTGYGYTF. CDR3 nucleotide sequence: TGTGCCAGCAGTCGGACAGGGTATGGCTACACCTTC.

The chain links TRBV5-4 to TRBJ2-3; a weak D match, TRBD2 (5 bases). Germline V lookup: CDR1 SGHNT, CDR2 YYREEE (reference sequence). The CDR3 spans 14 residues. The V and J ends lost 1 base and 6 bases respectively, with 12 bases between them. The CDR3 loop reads CASSLRATGDTQYF. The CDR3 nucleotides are TGTGCCAGCAGCTTGAGGGCGACGGGGGATACGCAGTATTTT.

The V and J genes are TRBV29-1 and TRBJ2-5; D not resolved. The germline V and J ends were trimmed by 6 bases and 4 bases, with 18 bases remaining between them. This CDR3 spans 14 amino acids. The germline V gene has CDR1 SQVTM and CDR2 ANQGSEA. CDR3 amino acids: CSVPTVTGTETQYF. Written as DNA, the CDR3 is TGCAGCGTACCCACAGTCACCGGTACAGAGACCCAGTACTTC. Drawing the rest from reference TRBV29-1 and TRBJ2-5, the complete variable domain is SAVISQKPSRDICQRGTSLTIQCQVDSQVTMMFWYRQQPGQSLTLIATANQGSEATYESGFVIDKFPISRPNLTFSTLTVSNMSPEDSSIYLCSVPTVTGTETQYFGPGTRLLVL.

CDR3 in DNA: TGTGCCAGCAGCCCCAGCCTCGGGGGACAGCCCCAGCATTTT. It codes for CASSPSLGGQPQHF. V is TRBV28 and J is TRBJ1-5; TRBD1 is a possible D gene (5 bases). V was pared by 6 bases and J by 7 bases, with 16 bases between. This CDR3 has 14 amino acids. The V gene's germline CDR1 is MDHEN and CDR2 SYDVKM.

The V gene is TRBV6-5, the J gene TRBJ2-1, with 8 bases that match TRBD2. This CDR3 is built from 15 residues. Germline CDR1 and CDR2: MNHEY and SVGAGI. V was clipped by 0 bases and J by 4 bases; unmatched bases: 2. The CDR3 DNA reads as TGTGCCAGCAGTTACTCGCCTAGCGGGTACAATGAGCAGTTCTTC. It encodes CASSYSPSGYNEQFF.

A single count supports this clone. Here the CDR3 DNA reads TGTGCCAGCAGTCGAGACGCAGGGGGCACCCAGTACTTC. It codes for CASSRDAGGTQYF. The V and J genes are TRBV6-6 and TRBJ2-5, with 8 bases fitting TRBD1. Germline CDR1 is MNHNY and CDR2 is SVGAGI (reference sequence). The CDR3 has 13 amino acids. Trimming at V came to 5 bases and at J to 8 bases, leaving 7 bases not matched to a gene.

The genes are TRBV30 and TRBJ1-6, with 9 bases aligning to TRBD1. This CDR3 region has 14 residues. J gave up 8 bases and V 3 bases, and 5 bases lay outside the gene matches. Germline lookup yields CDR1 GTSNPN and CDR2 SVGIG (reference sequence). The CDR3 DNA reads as TGTGCCTGGAGATCGGACAGGGGTCATTCACCCCTCCACTTT. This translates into CAWRSDRGHSPLHF.

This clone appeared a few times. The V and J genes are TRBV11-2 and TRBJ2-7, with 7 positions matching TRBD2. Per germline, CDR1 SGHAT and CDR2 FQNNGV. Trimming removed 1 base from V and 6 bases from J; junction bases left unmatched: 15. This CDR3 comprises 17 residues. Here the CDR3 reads CASSLGLSGLEAAEQYF. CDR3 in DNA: TGTGCCAGCAGCTTAGGCCTTAGCGGGTTAGAGGCGGCCGAGCAGTACTTC.

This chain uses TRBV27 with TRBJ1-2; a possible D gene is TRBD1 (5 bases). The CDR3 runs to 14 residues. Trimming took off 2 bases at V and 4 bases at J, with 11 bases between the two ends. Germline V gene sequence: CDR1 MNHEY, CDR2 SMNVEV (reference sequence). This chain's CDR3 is CASSLRDSRYGYTF. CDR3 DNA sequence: TGTGCCAGCAGTTTACGCGACAGCCGCTATGGCTACACCTTC.